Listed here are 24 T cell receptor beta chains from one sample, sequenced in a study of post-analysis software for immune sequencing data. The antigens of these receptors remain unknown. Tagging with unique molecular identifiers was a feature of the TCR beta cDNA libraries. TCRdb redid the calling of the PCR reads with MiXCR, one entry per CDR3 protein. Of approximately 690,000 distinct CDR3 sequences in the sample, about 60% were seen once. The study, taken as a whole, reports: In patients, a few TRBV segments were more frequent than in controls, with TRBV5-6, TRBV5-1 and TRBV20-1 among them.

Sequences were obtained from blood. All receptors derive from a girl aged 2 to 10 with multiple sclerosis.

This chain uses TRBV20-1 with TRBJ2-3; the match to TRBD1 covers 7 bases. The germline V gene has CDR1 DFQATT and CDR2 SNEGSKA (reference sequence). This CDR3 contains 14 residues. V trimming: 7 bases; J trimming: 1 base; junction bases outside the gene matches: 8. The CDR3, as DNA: TGCAGTGTCTTACAGGGGCGGGGCACAGATACGCAGTATTTT. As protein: CSVLQGRGTDTQYF.

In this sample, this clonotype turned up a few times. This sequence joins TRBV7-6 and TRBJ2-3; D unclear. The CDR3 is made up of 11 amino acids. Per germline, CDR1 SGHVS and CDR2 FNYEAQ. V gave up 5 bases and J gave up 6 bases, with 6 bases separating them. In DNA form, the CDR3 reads TGTGCCAGCAGCCACTCCGATACGCAGTATTTT. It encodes CASSHSDTQYF. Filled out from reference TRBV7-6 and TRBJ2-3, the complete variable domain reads GAGVSQSPRYKVTKRGQDVALRCDPISGHVSLYWYRQALGQGPEFLTYFNYEAQQDKSGLPNDRFSAERPEGSISTLTIQRTEQRDSAMYRCASSHSDTQYFGPGTRLTVL.

The CDR3 spells CASSLEALIDEQYF. For the CDR3, the DNA is TGTGCCAGCAGTTTAGAGGCCCTCATCGACGAGCAGTACTTC. The chain couples TRBV12-3 or TRBV12-4 to TRBJ2-7; D call uncertain. This CDR3 region has 14 residues. Trimming stripped 1 base from V and 5 bases from J, with 12 bases between.

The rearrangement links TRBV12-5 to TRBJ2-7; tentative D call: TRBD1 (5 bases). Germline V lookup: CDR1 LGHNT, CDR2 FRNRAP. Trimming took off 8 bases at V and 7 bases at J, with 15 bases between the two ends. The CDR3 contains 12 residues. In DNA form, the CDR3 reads TGTGCTAGTACCAGCAACGACAGAGAGCAGTACTTC. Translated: CASTSNDREQYF.

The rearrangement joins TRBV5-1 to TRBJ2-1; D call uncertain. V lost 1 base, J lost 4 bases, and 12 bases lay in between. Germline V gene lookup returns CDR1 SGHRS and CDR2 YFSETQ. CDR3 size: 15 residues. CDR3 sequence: CASSLSLGWYNEQFF. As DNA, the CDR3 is TGCGCCAGCAGCTTGTCTCTAGGGTGGTACAATGAGCAGTTCTTC.

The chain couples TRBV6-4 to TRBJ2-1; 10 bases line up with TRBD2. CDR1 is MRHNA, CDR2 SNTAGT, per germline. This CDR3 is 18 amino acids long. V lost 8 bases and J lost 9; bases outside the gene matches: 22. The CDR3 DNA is TGTGCCAGCTCTAGAACATTGACCGGGACTAGCGCCCTGGGTGAGCAGTTCTTC. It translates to CASSRTLTGTSALGEQFF.

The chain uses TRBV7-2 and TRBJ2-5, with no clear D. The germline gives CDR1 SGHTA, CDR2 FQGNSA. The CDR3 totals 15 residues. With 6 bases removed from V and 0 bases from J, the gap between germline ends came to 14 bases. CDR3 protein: CASRRKGRYQETQYF. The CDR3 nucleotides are TGTGCCAGCAGGAGAAAGGGTCGCTACCAAGAGACCCAGTACTTC. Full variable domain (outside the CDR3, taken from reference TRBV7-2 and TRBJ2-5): GAGVSQSPSNKVTEKGKDVELRCDPISGHTALYWYRQSLGQGLEFLIYFQGNSAPDKSGLPSDRFSAERTGGSVSTLTIQRTQQEDSAVYLCASRRKGRYQETQYFGPGTRLLVL.

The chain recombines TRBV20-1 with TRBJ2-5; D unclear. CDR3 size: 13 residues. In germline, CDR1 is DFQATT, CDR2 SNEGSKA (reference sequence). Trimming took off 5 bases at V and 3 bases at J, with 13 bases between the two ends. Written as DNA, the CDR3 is TGCAGTGCTCGCCCCCCCCAGAAAGAGACCCAGTACTTC. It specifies CSARPPQKETQYF.

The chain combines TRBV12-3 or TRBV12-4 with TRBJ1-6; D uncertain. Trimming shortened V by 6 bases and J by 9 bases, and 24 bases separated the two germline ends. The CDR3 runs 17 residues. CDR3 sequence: CASRGSGTSNIGSPLHF. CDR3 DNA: TGTGCCAGCAGGGGGAGCGGAACCTCAAACATAGGTTCACCCCTCCACTTT.

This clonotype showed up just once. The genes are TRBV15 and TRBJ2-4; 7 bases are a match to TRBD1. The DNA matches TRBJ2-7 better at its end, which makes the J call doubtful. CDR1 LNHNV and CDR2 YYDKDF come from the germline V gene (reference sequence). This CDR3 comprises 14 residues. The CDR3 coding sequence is TGTGCCACCAGCAGAGAAGGGGGCACCGACGAGCAGTACTTC. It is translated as CATSREGGTDEQYF.

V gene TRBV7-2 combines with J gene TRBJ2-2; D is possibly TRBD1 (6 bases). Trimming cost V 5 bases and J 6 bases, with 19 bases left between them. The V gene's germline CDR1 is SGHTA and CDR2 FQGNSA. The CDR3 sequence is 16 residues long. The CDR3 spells CASSGGGLPQAGELFF. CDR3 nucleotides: TGTGCCAGCAGCGGTGGGGGCCTACCGCAGGCCGGGGAGCTGTTTTTT.

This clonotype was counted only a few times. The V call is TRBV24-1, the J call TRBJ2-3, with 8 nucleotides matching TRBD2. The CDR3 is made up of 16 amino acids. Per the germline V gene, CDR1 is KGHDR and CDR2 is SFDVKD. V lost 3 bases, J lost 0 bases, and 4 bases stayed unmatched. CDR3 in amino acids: CATSDPAGASTDTQYF. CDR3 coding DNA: TGTGCCACCAGTGATCCAGCGGGGGCGAGCACAGATACGCAGTATTTT.

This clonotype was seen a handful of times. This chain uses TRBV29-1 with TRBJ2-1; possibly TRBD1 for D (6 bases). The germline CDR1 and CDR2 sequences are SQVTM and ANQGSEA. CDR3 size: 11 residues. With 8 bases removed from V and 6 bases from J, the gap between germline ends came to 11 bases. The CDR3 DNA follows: TGCAGCTCCTCGACAGGCAATGAGCAGTTCTTC. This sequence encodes CSSSTGNEQFF.

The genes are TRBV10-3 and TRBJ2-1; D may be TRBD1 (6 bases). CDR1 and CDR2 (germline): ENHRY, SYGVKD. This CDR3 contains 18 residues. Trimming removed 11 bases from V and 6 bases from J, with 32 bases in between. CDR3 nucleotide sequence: TGTGCCTCCCTCGGACAGACGAAACCATGGGAAACGGTCAATGAGCAGTTCTTC. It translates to CASLGQTKPWETVNEQFF.

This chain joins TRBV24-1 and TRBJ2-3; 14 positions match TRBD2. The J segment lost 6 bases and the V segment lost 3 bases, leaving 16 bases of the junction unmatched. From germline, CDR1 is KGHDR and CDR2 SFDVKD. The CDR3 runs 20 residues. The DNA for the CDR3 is TGTGCCACCAGTGATCCCACCCCTCGGACTAGCGGGGGGCAAAGGGATACGCAGTATTTT. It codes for CATSDPTPRTSGGQRDTQYF.

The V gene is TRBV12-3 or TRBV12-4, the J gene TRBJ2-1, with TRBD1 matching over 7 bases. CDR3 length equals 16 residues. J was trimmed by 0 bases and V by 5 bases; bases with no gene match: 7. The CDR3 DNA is TGTGCCAGCAGTCCGCCGGGACAGCCCTCCTACAATGAGCAGTTCTTC. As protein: CASSPPGQPSYNEQFF.

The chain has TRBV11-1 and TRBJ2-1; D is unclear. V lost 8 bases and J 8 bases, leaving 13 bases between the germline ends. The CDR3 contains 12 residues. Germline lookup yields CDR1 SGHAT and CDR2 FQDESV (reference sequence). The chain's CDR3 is CASRSLGYEQFF. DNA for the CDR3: TGTGCCAGCCGCTCTTTGGGCTATGAGCAGTTCTTC.

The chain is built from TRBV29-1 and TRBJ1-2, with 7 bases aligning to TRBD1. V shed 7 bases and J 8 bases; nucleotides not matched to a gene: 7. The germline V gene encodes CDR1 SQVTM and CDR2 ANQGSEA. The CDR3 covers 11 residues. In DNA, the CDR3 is TGCAGCGAGAAGACAGGGAAGGGCTACACCTTC. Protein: CSEKTGKGYTF.

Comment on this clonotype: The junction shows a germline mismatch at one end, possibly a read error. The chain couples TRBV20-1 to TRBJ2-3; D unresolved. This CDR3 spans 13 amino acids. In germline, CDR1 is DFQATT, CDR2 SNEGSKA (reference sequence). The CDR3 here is CSARRLLTDTRYF. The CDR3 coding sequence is TGCAGTGCTAGGAGGTTACTCACAGATACGCGGTATTTT.

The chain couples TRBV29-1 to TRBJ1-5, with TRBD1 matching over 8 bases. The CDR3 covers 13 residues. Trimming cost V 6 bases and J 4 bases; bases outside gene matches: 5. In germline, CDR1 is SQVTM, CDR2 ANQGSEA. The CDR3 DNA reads TGCAGCGTCAGGGGGCAGGGGAATCAGCCCCAGCATTTT. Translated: CSVRGQGNQPQHF.

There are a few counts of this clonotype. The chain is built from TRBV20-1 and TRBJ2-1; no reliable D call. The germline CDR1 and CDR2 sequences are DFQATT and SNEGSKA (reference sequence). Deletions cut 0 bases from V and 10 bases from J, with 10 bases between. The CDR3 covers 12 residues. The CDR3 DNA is TGCAGTGCTAGAGAGCCCTCTGGCGAGCAGTTCTTC. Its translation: CSAREPSGEQFF.

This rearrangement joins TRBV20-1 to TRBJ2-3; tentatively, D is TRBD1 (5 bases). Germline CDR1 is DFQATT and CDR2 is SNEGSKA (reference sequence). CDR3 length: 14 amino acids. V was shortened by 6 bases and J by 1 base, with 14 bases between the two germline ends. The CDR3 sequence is CSAPTATGTDTQYF. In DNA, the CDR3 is TGCAGTGCGCCGACAGCCACCGGCACAGATACGCAGTATTTT.

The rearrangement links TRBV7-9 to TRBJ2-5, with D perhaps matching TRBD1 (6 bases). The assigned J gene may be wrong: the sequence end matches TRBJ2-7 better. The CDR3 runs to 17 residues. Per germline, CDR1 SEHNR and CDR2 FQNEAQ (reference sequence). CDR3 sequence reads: CASSLAGRGHPVSEQYF. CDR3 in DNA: TGTGCCAGCAGCTTAGCGGGTCGGGGACACCCTGTAAGCGAGCAGTACTTC.

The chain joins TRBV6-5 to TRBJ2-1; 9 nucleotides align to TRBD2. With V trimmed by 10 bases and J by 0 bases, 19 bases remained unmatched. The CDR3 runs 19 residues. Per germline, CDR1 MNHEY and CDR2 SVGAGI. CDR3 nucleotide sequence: TGTGCCACCATTTCCTTAGCGGGGGCCCCCCCGAGCTCCTACAATGAGCAGTTCTTC. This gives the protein CATISLAGAPPSSYNEQFF.